This T cell receptor (beta chain) comes out of a study of blood T cell repertoires in COVID-19. TCRdb's table, derived via immunoSEQ multiplex PCR, lists solely in-frame clones and lacks some. This table has approximately 190,000 clones, approximately 85% appearing once. Trimming took 3 bases from V and 2 from J; bases not matched to a gene: 2. The CDR3 covers 13 residues. From germline, CDR1 is SGDLS and CDR2 YYNGEE. Concerning this clone itself: The sample has other DNA sequences that encode this CDR3 too.

The chain couples TRBV9 to TRBJ2-7, with 7 bases that match TRBD1. Sequencing was carried out using peripheral blood. The sequence was collected from a woman between 70 and 85 years old with active or convalescent COVID-19. The CDR3 here is CASSGQGAYEQYF. As DNA, the CDR3 is TGTGCCAGCAGCGGTCAGGGGGCCTACGAGCAGTACTTC.